This T cell receptor (beta chain) was documented in a study of T cell repertoires in aging, cancer and after chemotherapy. Study-level background: Repeat sampling of healthy donors over several months to years showed clear clonal overlap.

Peripheral blood genomic DNA, not sorted cells or RNA, was the template. Multiplex touch-down PCR with TRB-A/B primers amplified rearranged V-D-J TRB sequences. TCRdb independently ran MiXCR on the multiplex PCR reads; one entry per CDR3 protein. The sample contains around 10,000 distinct CDR3 sequences, roughly 25% of which appear only once. With 4 bases removed from V and 1 base from J, the gap between germline ends came to 9 bases. This CDR3 is built from 13 residues. Germline lookup yields CDR1 DFQATT and CDR2 SNEGSKA (reference sequence). This clonotype was observed a few times. What it binds is unknown. Study results and limitations: In each cancer cohort, median generation probability increased across chemotherapy, suggesting thymic output rebounded. Untreated cancer patients had significantly lower blood TCR diversity than age-matched healthy donors.

V is TRBV20-1 and J is TRBJ2-3, with D possibly matching TRBD2 (5 bases). Sequencing was done on a sample of blood. The TCR sequence derives from a human donor in good health. CDR3 amino acids: CSATSAGTDTQYF. The DNA for the CDR3 is TGCAGTGCTACCTCAGCGGGCACAGATACGCAGTATTTT.